One sample yielded the 28 T cell receptor beta chains listed below, sequenced in a study of T cells in women clearing cervical HPV infection. Produced via immunoSEQ multiplex PCR; TCRdb's table is partial and in-frame only. In total, the table holds under 25,000 clones. Sequenced: blood buffy coat. All receptors derive from a woman aged 18 to 75 with a cervical HPV16 infection that either progressed to CIN3+ or cleared (not recorded which).

With regard to this clone: The CDR3 end falls 3 residues outside the read, so it is completed with the germline J gene. The chain is built from TRBV10-3 and TRBJ1-6; a weak D match, TRBD1 (5 bases). Germline V gene sequence: CDR1 ENHRY, CDR2 SYGVKD. This CDR3 is 14 amino acids long. V was shortened by 6 bases and J by 7 bases, with 13 bases between the two germline ends. The CDR3 loop is CAIRTESGNSPLHF. The part of the CDR3 DNA that was read is TGTGCCATCAGGACGGAGTCAGGGAATTCACCC.

Of note for this clone: The read ends 3 residues shy of where the CDR3 ends; the end is completed using the germline J gene. The genes are TRBV27 and TRBJ2-1, with 11 bases that match TRBD1. This CDR3 has 16 residues. Germline V lookup: CDR1 MNHEY, CDR2 SMNVEV (reference sequence). The ends lost 0 bases at V and 4 bases at J; junction bases unmatched: 2. The CDR3 reads CASSLSGQGDYNEQFF. The DNA read from the CDR3 is TGTGCCAGCAGTTTATCGGGACAGGGGGATTACAATGAG.

Concerning this clone: The read finishes 3 residues shy of the CDR3 end, and the germline J gene is used to complete it. The chain has TRBV7-9 and TRBJ1-1, with D perhaps matching TRBD1 (5 bases). The CDR3 contains 15 residues. From germline, CDR1 is SEHNR and CDR2 FQNEAQ (reference sequence). Trimming stripped 5 bases from V and 0 bases from J, with 13 bases between. The CDR3: CASSPPGGVNTEAFF. The part of the CDR3 DNA that was read is TGTGCCAGCAGCCCCCCCGGGGGGGTGAACACTGAA.

As concerns this clone: The read falls 3 residues short of the CDR3 end, and the missing part is taken from the germline J gene. The chain is built from TRBV7-9 and TRBJ1-1; D might be TRBD1 (6 bases). The CDR3 loop spans 14 amino acids. Germline V CDR1 and CDR2: SEHNR, FQNEAQ (reference sequence). Partial CDR3 DNA: TGTGCCAGCAGCTCCCAGGGGAGCACAGATACG. Translating gives CASSSQGSTDT. The CDR3 in its entirety is CASSSQGSTDTAFF.

As for this clone: The missing CDR3 end, 3 residues past where the read stops, is filled in from the germline J gene. The J gene is TRBJ1-2, the V gene TRBV28; no clear D gene. The CDR3 extends over 12 amino acids. The germline CDR1 and CDR2 sequences are MDHEN and SYDVKM. CDR3 DNA, as far as it was read: TGTGCCAGCAGTTCCATGAAGGGCGGC. Its protein product is CASSSMKGG. The full CDR3 reads CASSSMKGGYTF.

In regard to this clone: The read stops 3 residues short of the end of the CDR3; the missing end is completed from the germline J gene. This chain links TRBV20-1 with TRBJ1-5; D is undetermined. The CDR3 is 14 amino acids. Trimming left V 0 bases short and J 0 bases short, with 6 bases between. Germline values: CDR1 DFQATT, CDR2 SNEGSKA (reference sequence). Partial CDR3 DNA: TGCAGTGCTAGAGAGGCGGGTAGCAATCAGCCC. Translation: CSAREAGSNQP. The whole CDR3 protein reads CSAREAGSNQPQHF.

Points on this clone: The CDR3 goes on 3 residues after the read ends, and that part is filled in from the germline J gene. The V gene is TRBV20-1, the J gene TRBJ1-4; maybe TRBD1 (6 bases). V lost 3 bases to trimming and J lost 5 bases, with 13 bases between them. The CDR3 is 14 residues long. The germline CDR1 and CDR2 sequences are DFQATT and SNEGSKA (reference sequence). The CDR3 bases that were read are TGCAGTGCTAGCTTGGACAGTCACAATGAAAAA. Translation: CSASLDSHNEK. The full CDR3 protein is CSASLDSHNEKLFF.

Details on this clone: The CDR3 is cut off 3 residues early in the read; its end comes from the germline J gene. The V call is TRBV29-1, the J call TRBJ2-5, with 9 positions matching TRBD2. The CDR3 covers 17 residues. Per the germline V gene, CDR1 is SQVTM and CDR2 is ANQGSEA. The ends lost 0 bases at V and 3 bases at J; junction bases unmatched: 11. CDR3 DNA (partial): TGCAGCGTTGAAGATCCCTTGGCGGGGGGGCACAAAGAGACC. Translation: CSVEDPLAGGHKET. The complete CDR3 sequence is CSVEDPLAGGHKETQYF.

Concerning this clone: The read stops 3 residues short of the end of the CDR3; the missing end is completed from the germline J gene. The chain couples TRBV19 to TRBJ1-4; 9 nucleotides agree with TRBD1. CDR1 is LNHDA and CDR2 is SQIVND in the germline V gene (reference sequence). This CDR3 contains 16 residues. V lost 3 bases and J lost 3; bases outside the gene matches: 5. This CDR3 is CASSIGRDRANEKLFF. Partial CDR3 DNA: TGTGCCAGTAGTATCGGAAGGGACAGGGCTAATGAAAAA.

A word on this clone: The read ends 3 residues before the CDR3 terminus; that terminus is restored from the germline J gene. The V gene is TRBV19, the J gene TRBJ2-3; TRBD1 is a possible D gene (6 bases). Germline loops: CDR1 LNHDA, CDR2 SQIVND (reference sequence). This CDR3 comprises 15 residues. CDR3 residues: CASIEGVGRVQPQYF. The sequenced CDR3 bases are TGTGCCAGTATTGAGGGGGTTGGCCGGGTTCAGCCG. Full variable domain (rest looked up from reference TRBV19 and TRBJ2-3): DGGITQSPKYLFRKEGQNVTLSCEQNLNHDAMYWYRQDPGQGLRLIYYSQIVNDFQKGDIAEGYSVSREKKESFPLTVTSAQKNPTAFYLCASIEGVGRVQPQYFGPGTRLTVL.

Comment on this clone: The read ends 3 residues before the CDR3 terminus; that terminus is restored from the germline J gene. The V and J genes are TRBV19 and TRBJ2-1, with 8 positions matching TRBD1. CDR1 and CDR2 from the germline V gene are LNHDA and SQIVND (reference sequence). Trimming at V came to 4 bases and at J to 0 bases, leaving 5 bases not matched to a gene. CDR3 size: 16 residues. The CDR3 sequence: CASSKGQGGSYNEQFF. The DNA read from the CDR3 is TGTGCCAGTAGTAAAGGACAGGGCGGCTCCTACAATGAG.

As to this clone: The read finishes 3 residues shy of the CDR3 end, and the germline J gene is used to complete it. The chain links TRBV30 to TRBJ1-5, with D possibly being TRBD1 (5 bases). CDR1 and CDR2 (germline): GTSNPN, SVGIG (reference sequence). Trimming pared 5 bases from V and 4 bases from J, leaving 15 bases between. The CDR3 is 14 residues long. CDR3 DNA, as far as it was read: TGTGCCTGGGCGGGGACGGAACTTAATCAGCCC. Protein: CAWAGTELNQP. The entire CDR3 reads CAWAGTELNQPQHF. Using reference TRBV30 and TRBJ1-5 for the parts outside the CDR3, the full variable domain is SQTIHQWPATLVQPVGSPLSLECTVEGTSNPNLYWYRQAAGRGLQLLFYSVGIGQISSEVPQNLSASRPQDRQFILSSKKLLLSDSGFYLCAWAGTELNQPQHFGDGTRLSIL.

Concerning this clone itself: The CDR3 end falls 3 residues outside the read, so it is completed with the germline J gene. The chain recombines TRBV27 with TRBJ1-4; no clear D gene. Looked up from germline, CDR1 is MNHEY and CDR2 is SMNVEV (reference sequence). The CDR3 contains 14 residues. The sequenced part of the CDR3 DNA is TGTGCCAGCACCGCACAGCACGGTGTAATTCCA. This sequence encodes CASTAQHGVIP. The full CDR3 sequence reads CASTAQHGVIPLFF.

On this clone itself: The CDR3 end falls 3 residues outside the read, so it is completed with the germline J gene. The V and J genes are TRBV19 and TRBJ2-3; 10 positions agree with TRBD1. CDR3 length equals 15 residues. Germline loops: CDR1 LNHDA, CDR2 SQIVND (reference sequence). Germline trimming cut 5 bases from V and 6 bases from J; bases unmatched to any gene: 8. CDR3 DNA, as far as it was read: TGTGCCAGTAGTCCGGGACAGGGGAAACTGGATACG. This codes for CASSPGQGKLDT. Given in full, the CDR3 is CASSPGQGKLDTQYF.

On this clone itself: Read sequence stops 3 residues before the CDR3 end, and the germline J gene provides the missing end. This rearrangement joins TRBV2 to TRBJ1-1; TRBD1 matches at 7 bases. Germline CDR1 SNHLY, CDR2 FYNNEI. Unmatched junction bases numbered 18, after V lost 9 bases and J lost 5 bases. The CDR3 sequence is 16 residues long. CDR3 in amino acids: CASLGPLDRDGTEAFF. The CDR3 bases that were read are TGTGCCAGTCTAGGGCCCCTCGACAGGGACGGTACTGAA.

As regards this clone: From the germline J gene comes the end of the CDR3, since the read stops 3 residues before it. The J gene is TRBJ2-1, the V gene TRBV20-1, with 8 positions matching TRBD1. The germline CDR1 and CDR2 sequences are DFQATT and SNEGSKA (reference sequence). J gave up 7 bases and V 2 bases, and 4 bases lay outside the gene matches. The CDR3 sequence is 13 residues long. The CDR3 reads CSARRTGMNEQFF. The DNA read from the CDR3 is TGCAGTGCTAGAAGGACAGGGATGAATGAG.

With regard to this clone: Read data end 3 residues before the CDR3 end; the end is taken from the germline J gene. J is TRBJ1-5 and V is TRBV6-2 or TRBV6-3, with 9 bases fitting TRBD1. The ends lost 4 bases at V and 7 bases at J; junction bases unmatched: 11. Germline CDR1 reads MNHEY; CDR2 reads SVGEGT. The CDR3 has 16 amino acids. The CDR3 reads CASSFPGTGNIQPQHF. CDR3 bases read: TGTGCCAGCAGTTTTCCCGGGACAGGGAATATACAGCCC.

Of note for this clone: A read error may account for a junction end that differs from germline. The missing CDR3 end, 3 residues past where the read stops, is filled in from the germline J gene. V and J are TRBV30 and TRBJ2-2; possible D gene TRBD2, 6 bases. Germline V CDR1 and CDR2: GTSNPN, SVGIG (reference sequence). This CDR3 has 12 residues. CDR3 residues: CAWSLTFGGLFF. The CDR3 bases that were read are TGTGCCTGGAGTTTAACATTCGGGGGG.

As concerns this clone: The CDR3 is cut off 3 residues early in the read; its end comes from the germline J gene. This chain connects TRBV5-1 to TRBJ2-5; D is undetermined. The length of the CDR3 is 15 residues. The ends were cut back, 0 bases at V and 1 base at J, with 10 bases in the middle. CDR1 and CDR2 (germline): SGHRS, YFSETQ. CDR3: CASSLDGRPQETQYF. The CDR3 bases that were read are TGCGCCAGCAGCTTGGATGGCAGGCCCCAAGAGACC.

As for this clone: The read is 3 residues too short to cover the CDR3 end, so that end is filled in from the germline J gene. This sequence joins TRBV19 and TRBJ2-5; D possibly corresponds to TRBD1 (5 bases). Germline V lookup: CDR1 LNHDA, CDR2 SQIVND (reference sequence). The CDR3 extends over 13 amino acids. V shed 5 bases and J shed 4 bases, with 11 bases lying between them. The covered CDR3 bases are TGTGCCAGTAGTCTCAGGGCCTCAGAGACC. Protein sequence: CASSLRASET. The full CDR3 sequence reads CASSLRASETQYF.

For this clone: The missing CDR3 end, 3 residues past where the read stops, is filled in from the germline J gene. V gene TRBV2 combines with J gene TRBJ2-1; tentatively, D is TRBD2 (6 bases). CDR1 SNHLY and CDR2 FYNNEI come from the germline V gene. The CDR3 is made up of 14 amino acids. The V and J ends lost 7 bases and 2 bases respectively, with 12 bases between them. CDR3 DNA (partial): TGTGCCAGCAATGGCTTAGCGGCCTACAATGAG. As protein: CASNGLAAYNE. The CDR3 in full is CASNGLAAYNEQFF.

A word on this clone: An end of the junction differs from the germline gene, which may be a read error. The CDR3 end is not reached by the read, which stops 3 residues before it; the germline J gene fills it in. This sequence joins TRBV19 and TRBJ2-3; D remains ambiguous. This CDR3 comprises 13 residues. From germline, CDR1 is LNHDA and CDR2 SQIVND (reference sequence). The CDR3: CASSPRISETQYF. The CDR3 DNA, read in part, is TGTGCCAGTAGTCCCCGAATATCAGAGACG.

As to this clone: The CDR3 goes on 3 residues after the read ends, and that part is filled in from the germline J gene. The rearrangement joins TRBV10-3 to TRBJ1-5; 11 positions match TRBD1. The trim removed 5 bases at V and 8 bases at J, leaving 8 bases unmatched. CDR1 and CDR2 (germline): ENHRY, SYGVKD. This CDR3 has 15 amino acids. The CDR3 loop reads CAISQDRGLFEPQHF. Partial CDR3 DNA: TGTGCCATCAGTCAGGACAGGGGGCTGTTCGAGCCC.

As concerns this clone: Sequencing ends 3 residues short of the CDR3 end; the germline J gene provides the rest. The rearrangement links TRBV29-1 to TRBJ2-4, with D possibly matching TRBD2 (6 bases). This CDR3 is 12 amino acids long. In germline, CDR1 is SQVTM, CDR2 ANQGSEA. This chain's CDR3 is CSVVRSDYGQYF. The sequenced part of the CDR3 DNA is TGCAGCGTTGTCCGATCGGACTATGGT.

Notes on this clone: Read data end 3 residues before the CDR3 end; the end is taken from the germline J gene. The rearrangement links TRBV5-6 to TRBJ2-3, with D possibly being TRBD1 (5 bases). The CDR3 sequence is 15 residues long. Trimming cost V 0 bases and J 2 bases, with 10 bases left between them. Germline CDR1 is SGHDT and CDR2 is YYEEEE. The CDR3 DNA, read in part, is TGTGCCAGCAGCTTGGGGGCCAGGGTCACAGATACG. Residues: CASSLGARVTDT. The complete CDR3 protein is CASSLGARVTDTQYF.

A word on this clone: The sequenced fragment ends 3 residues before the CDR3 boundary, so the rest is inferred from the germline J gene. This chain links TRBV18 with TRBJ2-4; D possibly corresponds to TRBD1 (6 bases). The CDR3 contains 14 residues. Germline CDR1 is KGHSH and CDR2 is LQKENI. The CDR3 sequence: CASSPPGAGYGQYF. The part of the CDR3 DNA that was read is TGTGCCAGCTCACCACCGGGGGCAGGCTATGGT.

Concerning this clone itself: Read coverage stops 3 residues before the CDR3 terminus; the germline J gene supplies the remainder. V gene TRBV30 combines with J gene TRBJ2-3; 12 bases fit TRBD2. CDR1 GTSNPN and CDR2 SVGIG come from the germline V gene (reference sequence). The CDR3 contains 16 residues. The sequenced CDR3 bases are TGTGCCTGGAGTGCTCTAGCGGGGGGGCGGGGGGAGACG. It encodes CAWSALAGGRGET. The CDR3 in its entirety is CAWSALAGGRGETQYF.

Note on this clone: The sequenced fragment ends 3 residues before the CDR3 boundary, so the rest is inferred from the germline J gene. The V gene is TRBV20-1, the J gene TRBJ1-5, with 7 nucleotides matching TRBD1. J gave up 8 bases and V 5 bases, and 9 bases lay outside the gene matches. The germline V gene has CDR1 DFQATT and CDR2 SNEGSKA (reference sequence). The CDR3 runs 13 residues. The CDR3 DNA, read in part, is TGCAGTGCTTCAACGGACAGGTGGGAGCCC. This encodes CSASTDRWEP. In full, the CDR3 is CSASTDRWEPQHF.